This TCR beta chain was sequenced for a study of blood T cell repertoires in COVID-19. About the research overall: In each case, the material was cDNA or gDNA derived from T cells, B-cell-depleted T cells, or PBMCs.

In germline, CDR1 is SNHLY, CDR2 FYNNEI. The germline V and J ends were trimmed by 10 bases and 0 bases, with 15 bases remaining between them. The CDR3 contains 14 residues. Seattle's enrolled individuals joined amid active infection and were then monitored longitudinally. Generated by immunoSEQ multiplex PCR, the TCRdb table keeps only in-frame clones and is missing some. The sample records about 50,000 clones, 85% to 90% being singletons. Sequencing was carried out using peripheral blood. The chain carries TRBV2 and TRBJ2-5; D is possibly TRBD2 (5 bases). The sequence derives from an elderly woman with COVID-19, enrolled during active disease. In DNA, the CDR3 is TGTGCCACCCTTAAGTCGGGATACCAAGAGACCCAGTACTTC. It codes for CATLKSGYQETQYF.